The entry that follows covers one T cell receptor beta chain sequence. Its antigen is currently unknown. The CDR3 covers 14 residues. V lost 7 bases to trimming and J lost 14 bases; unmatched junction nucleotides: 18. The germline V gene has CDR1 SGHTA and CDR2 FQGNSA. Genomic DNA of each subset was evenly split across several immunoSEQ plates. Assay: immunoSEQ multiplex PCR; the TCRdb copy retains only in-frame clones and omits some. The table lists about 680,000 clones, around 72% of them singletons, with over 1.5% in the top ten. This record comes from a study of shared clonotypes between healthy human individuals. Whole-study results and caveats: The study's rarefaction showed incomplete sorted-subset sequencing despite large depth.

The sample consisted of memory CD4+ T cells sorted from blood. Subset here: CD45RA-negative fraction. The chain couples TRBV7-2 to TRBJ2-3; 7 bases match TRBD2. This TCR was recovered from a woman in her twenties or thirties in good health. The CDR3 bases are TGTGCCAGCACAGCGGGGCTAGCGGCCTACGTGGGGTATTTT. Amino acid sequence: CASTAGLAAYVGYF.